The clone carrying this TCR beta chain appeared a few times. The record originates from a study of OX40 agonist ivuxolimab in advanced cancers. The CDR3 extends over 15 amino acids. Trimming left V 4 bases short and J 6 bases short, with 16 bases between. CDR1 is SGHRS, CDR2 YFSETQ, per germline. Using immunoSEQ multiplex PCR, the repertoire was profiled, and TCRdb retains in-frame clones only, with some absent. Of tens of thousands of clones in the sample, about 80% were seen once. The chain uses TRBV5-1 and TRBJ2-2; TRBD1 is a possible D gene (5 bases). The starting material was CD4+ or CD8+ T cells sorted from blood, obtained in a trial of the OX40 agonist ivuxolimab. The source is an adult with an advanced solid tumor such as melanoma, head and neck, liver or kidney cancer. The CDR3 spells CASSPDGQGAGELFF. The CDR3 DNA reads as TGCGCCAGCAGCCCGGACGGCCAGGGTGCCGGGGAGCTGTTTTTT.